These T cell receptor beta chains were read from a single sample in a study of high-grade serous ovarian cancer treatment subgroups. Produced via immunoSEQ multiplex PCR; TCRdb's table is partial and in-frame only. The data hold several thousand clones, with roughly three quarters observed a single time. Source material: tumor tissue. These receptor sequences come from a human donor with high-grade serous ovarian cancer. Both conserved end residues are part of each CDR3. The D gene is left open where the match is weak. Clone size is shown for a subset of rows, as once, few, many or a class of expanded clone.

D	size	V	J	CDR3	DNA
NA	once	TRBV6-1	TRBJ1-3	CASRQDSSGNTIYF	TGTGCCAGCAGGCAAGACAGCTCTGGAAACACCATATATTTT
TRBD2	NA	TRBV5-1	TRBJ2-7	CASSYTSGSYEQYF	TGCGCCAGCAGCTATACTAGCGGCTCCTACGAGCAGTACTTC
TRBD1	NA	TRBV7-3	TRBJ1-5	CASSLSGTGNQPQHF	TGTGCCAGCAGCTTAAGTGGGACAGGGAATCAGCCCCAGCATTTT
NA	NA	TRBV5-6	TRBJ1-1	CASRPGGNTEAFF	TGTGCCAGCAGGCCGGGGGGGAACACTGAAGCTTTCTTT
NA	once	TRBV10-3	TRBJ2-7	CAISDRIGQEPDF	TGTGCCATCAGTGACCGCATTGGACAAGAGCCCGACTTC
NA	NA	TRBV2	TRBJ2-5	CASRVSGETQYF	TGTGCCAGCAGGGTCAGCGGAGAGACCCAGTACTTC
TRBD1	NA	TRBV7-2	TRBJ1-5	CASSLVGTGDQPQHF	TGTGCCAGCAGCTTAGTGGGGACAGGGGATCAGCCCCAGCATTTT
TRBD2	large	TRBV13	TRBJ2-2	CASRTRGGQNTGELFF	TGTGCCAGCAGAACACGGGGGGGACAGAACACCGGGGAGCTGTTTTTT
NA	NA	TRBV15	TRBJ1-4	CATSRARGGTNEKLFF	TGTGCCACCAGCAGAGCGCGAGGGGGTACTAATGAAAAACTGTTTTTT
TRBD1	NA	TRBV27	TRBJ2-7	CASSFRDSLQQYF	TGTGCCAGCAGTTTCCGGGACAGCCTACAGCAGTACTTC
TRBD1	NA	TRBV7-2	TRBJ2-5	CASSLQQGAETQYF	TGTGCCAGCAGCTTACAGCAGGGGGCAGAGACCCAGTACTTC
NA	NA	TRBV5-5	TRBJ2-6	CASSLSPGANVLTF	TGTGCCAGCAGCTTGTCCCCCGGGGCCAACGTCCTGACTTTC
NA	NA	TRBV5-1	TRBJ1-1	CASSPGSIGDEAFF	TGCGCCAGCAGCCCGGGGAGTATCGGGGATGAAGCTTTCTTT
NA	NA	TRBV11-1	TRBJ2-1	CASSPGVVGYNEQFF	TGTGCCAGCAGCCCGGGGGTGGTCGGGTACAATGAGCAGTTCTTC
NA	NA	TRBV7-2	TRBJ2-2	CASSLVLPSGAGELFF	TGTGCCAGCAGCTTGGTTTTGCCCTCTGGGGCCGGGGAGCTGTTTTTT
NA	NA	TRBV4-2	TRBJ1-2	CASSLVQIGYTF	TGTGCCAGCAGCTTGGTACAGATTGGCTACACCTTC
TRBD2	once	TRBV27	TRBJ2-1	CASSLAGGAYNEQFF	TGTGCCAGCAGTTTGGCGGGGGGGGCCTACAATGAGCAGTTCTTC
TRBD2	NA	TRBV18	TRBJ2-1	CASSPVGGRASINEQFF	TGTGCCAGCTCACCAGTTGGCGGGAGGGCCTCGATAAATGAGCAGTTCTTC
NA	once	TRBV28	TRBJ2-5	CASSPGQLQETQYF	TGTGCCAGCAGTCCGGGACAACTCCAAGAGACCCAGTACTTC
TRBD2	NA	TRBV11-1	TRBJ2-1	CASSLFGRSYEQFF	TGTGCCAGCAGCTTATTCGGGAGGTCCTATGAGCAGTTCTTC
NA	NA	TRBV2	TRBJ2-3	CASRDTGDTQYF	TGTGCCAGCAGGGACACAGGGGATACGCAGTATTTT
NA	few	TRBV6-5	TRBJ2-6	CASSYFAGSGANVLTF	TGTGCCAGCAGTTATTTTGCCGGCTCTGGGGCCAACGTCCTGACTTTC
NA	NA	TRBV7-2	TRBJ2-1	CASSLTINEQFF	TGTGCCAGCAGCTTAACTATCAATGAGCAGTTCTTC
TRBD1	NA	TRBV28	TRBJ2-2	CASSSLPQGRLELFF	TGTGCCAGCAGTTCCCTTCCACAGGGGCGTTTGGAGCTGTTTTTT
NA	NA	TRBV28	TRBJ2-5	CASSLGRQRETQYF	TGTGCCAGCAGTTTAGGGCGACAGCGAGAGACCCAGTACTTC
NA	few	TRBV2	TRBJ2-7	CASSPSYEQYF	TGTGCCAGCAGTCCTAGCTACGAGCAGTACTTC
NA	NA	TRBV4-2	TRBJ1-1	CASSHEAEAFF	TGTGCCAGCAGCCATGAGGCTGAAGCTTTCTTT
TRBD2	NA	TRBV28	TRBJ2-2	CASRLPREGVRTGELFF	TGTGCCAGCCGGTTGCCAAGGGAGGGAGTAAGGACCGGGGAGCTGTTTTTT
NA	NA	TRBV15	TRBJ1-2	CATSLYGGYGYTF	TGTGCCACCAGCCTATACGGTGGCTATGGCTACACCTTC
NA	few	TRBV21-1	TRBJ2-7	CASPLGGIHEQYF	TGTGCCAGCCCCCTGGGAGGGATCCACGAGCAGTACTTC
TRBD1	NA	TRBV5-1	TRBJ2-3	CASSLGHRDRSTDTQYF	TGCGCCAGCAGCTTGGGCCACCGGGACAGGAGCACAGATACGCAGTATTTT
TRBD2	NA	TRBV5-1	TRBJ2-7	CASSESGTTYEQYF	TGCGCCAGCAGCGAGAGCGGGACTACCTACGAGCAGTACTTC
NA	few	TRBV29-1	TRBJ2-7	CSVEEGASKYLRF	TGCAGCGTTGAAGAGGGGGCCAGTAAATACCTACGGTTC
TRBD2	NA	TRBV7-2	TRBJ2-5	CASSFPGTSLYF	TGTGCCAGCAGCTTTCCCGGGACTAGCCTCTACTTC
TRBD1	NA	TRBV18	TRBJ1-1	CASSPPVGGTGSEAFF	TGTGCCAGCTCACCACCGGTAGGTGGGACAGGGTCTGAAGCTTTCTTT
NA	NA	TRBV6-1	TRBJ1-5	CASSRITSDLQHF	TGTGCCAGCAGCCGTATCACGAGTGACCTCCAGCATTTT
TRBD2	NA	TRBV5-4	TRBJ2-3	CATGTSGGTDTQYF	TGTGCCACCGGGACTAGCGGAGGCACAGATACGCAGTATTTT
NA	NA	TRBV2	TRBJ2-7	CASSIDIYEQYF	TGTGCCAGCAGTATTGACATCTACGAGCAGTACTTC
NA	NA	TRBV7-2	TRBJ2-7	CASSSNRDPRRYEQYF	TGTGCCAGCAGCTCGAACCGGGACCCGCGCCGATACGAGCAGTACTTC
NA	NA	TRBV6-6	TRBJ1-4	CASSSDLNEKLFF	TGTGCCAGCAGTTCAGACCTAAATGAAAAACTGTTTTTT
NA	NA	TRBV5-4	TRBJ1-3	CASSLLGSRDTIYF	TGTGCCAGCAGCTTGTTAGGTTCGCGAGACACCATATATTTT
NA	NA	TRBV7-9	TRBJ2-3	CASRLLGARVDTQYF	TGTGCCAGCAGACTACTGGGGGCTAGGGTAGATACGCAGTATTTT
NA	NA	TRBV27	TRBJ2-3	CASRSGGVWGTQYF	TGTGCCAGCAGATCCGGAGGGGTTTGGGGTACGCAGTATTTT
NA	NA	TRBV2	TRBJ2-7	CASKRSGQVYEQYF	TGTGCCAGCAAGAGGTCGGGACAAGTCTACGAGCAGTACTTC
NA	NA	TRBV5-5	TRBJ2-7	CASSDGLNLASYEQYF	TGTGCCAGCAGCGACGGCCTTAACCTGGCCTCATACGAGCAGTACTTC
TRBD2	once	TRBV10-3	TRBJ2-7	CAISPPGGSYEQYF	TGTGCCATCAGTCCCCCGGGCGGGAGCTACGAGCAGTACTTC
TRBD2	NA	TRBV4-3	TRBJ2-3	CASSPLAGEETDTQYF	TGCGCCAGCAGCCCATTAGCGGGAGAAGAGACAGATACGCAGTATTTT
NA	NA	TRBV6-5	TRBJ2-2	CATGTSHTGELFF	TGTGCCACGGGAACTAGTCACACCGGGGAGCTGTTTTTT
NA	NA	TRBV18	TRBJ2-5	CASSPGYQETQYF	TGTGCCAGCTCACCAGGCTATCAAGAGACCCAGTACTTC
NA	few	TRBV19	TRBJ2-5	CASSIGEVETQYF	TGTGCCAGTAGTATTGGGGAAGTGGAGACCCAGTACTTC
NA	NA	TRBV4-3	TRBJ1-2	CASSSGGFGYGYTF	TGCGCCAGCAGCAGTGGGGGTTTCGGCTATGGCTACACCTTC
NA	once	TRBV7-8	TRBJ2-4	CASSLVVSGGKNIQYF	TGTGCCAGCAGCTTAGTAGTTTCTGGGGGCAAAAACATTCAGTACTTC
TRBD1	NA	TRBV7-9	TRBJ1-1	CASMPGGALEAFF	TGTGCCAGCATGCCAGGGGGGGCTCTCGAAGCTTTCTTT
NA	NA	TRBV6-1	TRBJ1-4	CASSEAQGSEKLFF	TGTGCCAGCAGTGAGGCACAGGGTTCTGAAAAACTGTTTTTT
NA	NA	TRBV7-9	TRBJ2-7	CASSPDSPYEQYF	TGTGCCAGCAGCCCTGACAGTCCCTACGAGCAGTACTTC
NA	NA	TRBV7-8	TRBJ2-1	CASSLDQILTMTQFF	TGTGCCAGCAGCTTAGACCAGATACTAACAATGACGCAGTTCTTC
NA	once	TRBV30	TRBJ2-2	CAWSVISNTGELFF	TGTGCCTGGAGTGTAATCTCGAACACCGGGGAGCTGTTTTTT
NA	NA	TRBV28	TRBJ2-1	CASSSAGTSYNEQFF	TGTGCCAGCAGTTCCGCGGGCACCTCCTACAATGAGCAGTTCTTC